These T cell receptor beta chains were read from a single sample in a study of regulatory T cells in long-lasting Graves disease. TCRdb re-derived calls from the multiplex PCR reads in MiXCR, one entry per CDR3 protein. The sample includes approximately 310,000 distinct CDR3 sequences, 18% of them seen just once. This sample comprised peripheral blood mononuclear cells (PBMCs), obtained at new diagnosis, from a patient treated with antithyroid drugs. All receptors come from a female donor with Graves disease. CDR3s include the opening cysteine and the closing phenylalanine or tryptophan. D genes are given only for firm matches. Some rows have no size entry. The others give once, few or many, or a class for an expanded clone.

j_call v_call d_call clone_size cdr3_nt cdr3_aa
TRBJ2-1 TRBV27 . many TGTGCCAGCAGCCGAAGACTAGGGGATGAGCAGTTCTTC CASSRRLGDEQFF
TRBJ2-7 TRBV5-6 TRBD2 many TGTGCCAGCAGCCAGGGAGGGAGGGTGAACGAGCAGTACTTC CASSQGGRVNEQYF
TRBJ1-5 TRBV2 . many TGTGCCAGCAGTGAATCAGGGAGCAATCAGCCCCAGCATTTT CASSESGSNQPQHF
TRBJ2-1 TRBV27 . . TGTGCCAGCAGTTTATCCCTAATATGGGAGCAGTTCTTC CASSLSLIWEQFF
TRBJ2-7 TRBV9 . . TGTGCCAGCAGCGTAGGGGGGGACGGTACCTACGAGCATTACTTC CASSVGGDGTYEHYF
TRBJ1-2 TRBV4-2 . few TGTGCCAGCAGCCAAGAAAGGTCCGCGGTCGGGGGCTACACCTTC CASSQERSAVGGYTF
TRBJ2-1 TRBV7-9 TRBD2 . TGTGCCAGCAGCTCTAAACCGGGACTAGCGGGCCAGTTTAGCTCCTACAATGAGCAGTTCTTC CASSSKPGLAGQFSSYNEQFF
TRBJ2-3 TRBV30 TRBD2 many TGTGCCCTTACTAGCGGGAGGACAGATACGCAGTATTTT CALTSGRTDTQYF
TRBJ2-5 TRBV24-1 TRBD1 . TGTGCCACCAGTGATTCAGGGGGAAAGGGAGAGACCCAGTACTTC CATSDSGGKGETQYF
TRBJ1-2 TRBV30 . few TGTGCCTGGAGCCCCCTGGCAGGGGTACGCTATGGCTACACCTTC CAWSPLAGVRYGYTF
TRBJ2-2 TRBV11-2 . many TGTGCCAGCAGCGCTTTAGCAGGGAACACCGGGGAGCTGTTTTTT CASSALAGNTGELFF
TRBJ1-1 TRBV2 . . TGTGCCAGCAGGAACTGGGGGCAGGGCACTGAAGCTTTCTTT CASRNWGQGTEAFF
TRBJ2-1 TRBV4-2 TRBD2 . TGTGCCAGCAGCCAAGACGCTAGCGGGGACGGATACTACAATGAGCAGTTCTTC CASSQDASGDGYYNEQFF
TRBJ2-7 TRBV7-9 . . TGTGCCAGCAGCCCAGCATGGGACGAGCAGTACTTC CASSPAWDEQYF